These 4 T cell receptor beta chains came from one sample sequenced in a study of T cell responses to AZD1222 COVID-19 vaccine. Sequencing used immunoSEQ multiplex PCR; TCRdb keeps in-frame clones, though not all of them. Of roughly 100,000 clones listed, roughly 89% are singletons. The source was peripheral blood, collected 28 days after the second AZD1222 dose. These receptors came from an adult who received the AZD1222 COVID-19 vaccine.

This chain uses TRBV18 with TRBJ2-7; 7 bases line up with TRBD1. J lost 0 bases, V lost 3 bases, and 8 bases had no gene match. Germline CDR1 is KGHSH and CDR2 is LQKENI. This CDR3 has 16 residues. The CDR3 DNA reads as TGTGCCAGCTCACCGCTGGGACAGTCTTCCTCCTACGAGCAGTACTTC. Amino acids: CASSPLGQSSSYEQYF. The full variable domain, rest sourced from reference TRBV18 and TRBJ2-7, is NAGVMQNPRHLVRRRGQEARLRCSPMKGHSHVYWYRQLPEEGLKFMVYLQKENIIDESGMPKERFSAEFPKEGPSILRIQQVVRGDSAAYFCASSPLGQSSSYEQYFGPGTRLTVT.

V is TRBV28 and J is TRBJ1-6, with D possibly matching TRBD1 (5 bases). Trimming shortened V by 3 bases and J by 7 bases, and 10 bases separated the two germline ends. The germline CDR1 and CDR2 sequences are MDHEN and SYDVKM. The length of the CDR3 is 14 residues. The CDR3 DNA sequence: TGTGCCAGCAGTTTGTCCAGGGAAAATTCACCCCTCCACTTT. Protein sequence: CASSLSRENSPLHF.

This clone occurred once. The CDR3 DNA reads as TGCGCCAGCAGCCAAACGACTAGTTTAGATACGCAGTATTTT. Translated: CASSQTTSLDTQYF. The chain carries TRBV4-1 and TRBJ2-3, with TRBD2 as a possible D gene (6 bases). This CDR3 comprises 14 residues. The germline gives CDR1 MGHRA, CDR2 YSYEKL. Trimming pared 2 bases from V and 5 bases from J, leaving 11 bases between.

The CDR3 DNA follows: TGTGCCAGCAGCCAAGAGCATGGAAACACCATATATTTT. Translation gives CASSQEHGNTIYF. The J gene is TRBJ1-3, the V gene TRBV4-2; D gene unclear. Germline V lookup: CDR1 LGHNA, CDR2 YNFKEQ. The CDR3 runs 13 residues. Trimming removed 0 bases from V and 3 bases from J, with 3 bases in between.